The 6 T cell receptor beta chains below come from one sample, sequenced in a study of CDR3 diversity in severe acne. TCRdb analysed the PCR reads with MiXCR anew, one entry per CDR3 protein. The table has about 100,000 distinct CDR3 sequences, under 60% seen once. Sequenced material: blood. Receptors originate from a male donor with acne.

This clonotype showed up just a few times. This chain links TRBV6-1 with TRBJ1-2, with D hard to call. The CDR3 sequence is 14 residues long. Between the trimmed V and J ends, which lost 4 bases and 9 bases, there was a span of 18 bases. Germline V gene lookup returns CDR1 MNHNS and CDR2 SASEGT. The CDR3 here is CASSAERRLNRYTF. In DNA form, the CDR3 reads TGTGCCAGCAGTGCCGAGAGAAGATTGAATCGCTACACCTTC.

This clonotype was counted only a few times. The chain combines TRBV29-1 with TRBJ2-7; 14 bases map to TRBD2. The CDR3 covers 14 residues. Germline CDR1 and CDR2: SQVTM and ANQGSEA. The V and J ends lost 7 bases and 4 bases, in that order; junction bases with no gene match: 6. The CDR3 is CSAGTSGRIYEQYF. The CDR3 nucleotides are TGCAGCGCCGGGACTAGCGGGAGAATATACGAGCAGTACTTC.

The chain has TRBV20-1 and TRBJ1-1, with D possibly being TRBD1 (6 bases). Trimming removed 3 bases from V and 3 bases from J, with 14 bases in between. Per germline, CDR1 DFQATT and CDR2 SNEGSKA (reference sequence). The CDR3 is 14 residues long. The CDR3 is CSASHRDGHTEAFF. As DNA, the CDR3 is TGCAGTGCTAGTCACAGGGATGGGCACACTGAAGCTTTCTTT.

This clonotype has at least ten counts. V and J are TRBV25-1 and TRBJ2-2, with 10 positions matching TRBD2. Trimming removed 3 bases from V and 5 bases from J; junction bases left unmatched: 6. CDR1 and CDR2 from the germline V gene are MGHDK and SYGVNS. The CDR3 covers 16 residues. The chain's CDR3 is CASSDNLAGETGELFF. CDR3 DNA sequence: TGTGCCAGCAGTGATAATCTAGCGGGAGAGACCGGGGAGCTGTTTTTT.

The chain recombines TRBV19 with TRBJ1-5, with 7 bases that match TRBD1. Looked up from germline, CDR1 is LNHDA and CDR2 is SQIVND (reference sequence). V dropped 9 bases and J dropped 5; count of bases not matched to a gene: 7. The CDR3 extends over 13 amino acids. The CDR3 region has the DNA TGTGCCAGGAGACAGGGAGAGGATCAGCCCCAGCATTTT. It codes for CARRQGEDQPQHF.

This clonotype was counted at least ten times. This chain connects TRBV7-3 to TRBJ2-3; D uncertain. The CDR3 totals 15 residues. V was trimmed by 5 bases and J by 8 bases, leaving 20 bases between them. Germline CDR1 is SGHTA and CDR2 is FQGTGA. The CDR3 region is CASSRTASALGTQYF. The CDR3 nucleotides read TGTGCCAGCAGCCGAACGGCGTCCGCACTCGGTACGCAGTATTTT.